These T cell receptor beta chains were read from a single sample in a study of shared clonotypes between healthy human individuals. The table came from immunoSEQ multiplex PCR; TCRdb's copy has only in-frame clones and leaves some out. The sample yields over a million clones, 75% to 80% seen once. Sequencing was carried out using memory CD4+ T cells from PBMCs. These receptors all stem from a man younger than 30 in good health. Some clones in this sample may be carry-over from other donors' samples. Each CDR3 is given with its conserved first and last residue. A D gene is named only where the DNA matches it firmly. Clone sizes are given selectively: once, few, many, or a class where the clone is expanded.

- | - | TRBJ2-7 | TRBV19 | CASSKRGDSYEQYF | TGTGCCAGTAGTAAAAGGGGAGATTCCTACGAGCAGTACTTC
- | - | TRBJ2-5 | TRBV7-7 | CASSLLRASQETQYF | TGTGCCAGCAGCTTATTGAGGGCCAGCCAAGAGACCCAGTACTTC
- | - | TRBJ2-6 | TRBV6-1 | CASSPGTGANVLTF | TGTGCCAGCAGCCCGGGGACTGGGGCCAACGTCCTGACTTTC
- | - | TRBJ2-1 | TRBV7-6 | CASSALTPFNEQFF | TGTGCCAGCAGCGCCCTGACCCCTTTCAATGAGCAGTTCTTC
few | TRBD2 | TRBJ2-7 | TRBV6-6 | CASSYSGAYEQYF | TGTGCCAGCAGTTACAGCGGGGCGTACGAGCAGTACTTC
- | - | TRBJ1-1 | TRBV29-1 | CSAYPPGNTEAFF | TGCAGCGCCTATCCTCCTGGGAACACTGAAGCTTTCTTT
- | TRBD1 | TRBJ2-5 | TRBV29-1 | CSSGVGQGETQYF | TGCAGTTCTGGCGTAGGACAGGGCGAGACCCAGTACTTC
- | TRBD1 | TRBJ2-7 | TRBV7-3 | CASSSGGLYEQYF | TGTGCCAGCAGCTCAGGGGGCCTCTACGAGCAGTACTTC
- | - | TRBJ2-7 | TRBV2 | CASSEPGRYEQYF | TGTGCCAGCAGTGAACCGGGGCGCTACGAGCAGTACTTC
few | TRBD1 | TRBJ1-4 | TRBV2 | CASSGDRDEKLFF | TGTGCCAGCAGTGGAGACAGGGATGAAAAACTGTTTTTT
- | - | TRBJ1-2 | TRBV9 | CASSVGIGGYTF | TGTGCCAGCAGCGTAGGAATTGGGGGCTACACCTTC
- | - | TRBJ1-3 | TRBV6-5 | CASSSPGGNTIYF | TGTGCCAGCAGTTCCCCAGGTGGAAACACCATATATTTT
- | - | TRBJ2-5 | TRBV25-1 | CASSEPWETQYF | TGTGCCAGCAGTGAACCGTGGGAGACCCAGTACTTC
- | - | TRBJ2-7 | TRBV7-2 | CASSLHRSYEQYF | TGTGCCAGCAGCTTACATCGCTCCTACGAGCAGTACTTC
few | - | TRBJ1-1 | TRBV29-1 | CSVEQSGTPNTEAFF | TGCAGCGTTGAACAATCCGGGACACCCAACACTGAAGCTTTCTTT
few | - | TRBJ1-4 | TRBV7-2 | CASSPGFGYPNEKLFF | TGTGCCAGCAGCCCCGGATTCGGTTATCCGAATGAAAAACTGTTTTTT
- | - | TRBJ2-1 | TRBV27 | CASSLSFGGIYNEQFF | TGTGCCAGCAGTTTATCGTTCGGGGGAATTTACAATGAGCAGTTCTTC
- | TRBD1 | TRBJ1-1 | TRBV10-3 | CAARGQGNTEAFF | TGTGCCGCCCGGGGACAGGGGAACACTGAAGCTTTCTTT
- | - | TRBJ2-3 | TRBV9 | CASSVDRTDTQYF | TGTGCCAGCAGCGTAGACCGCACAGATACGCAGTATTTT
- | - | TRBJ2-6 | TRBV7-2 | CASSYQNSGANVLTF | TGTGCCAGCAGCTACCAGAACTCTGGGGCCAACGTCCTGACTTTC
- | - | TRBJ1-4 | TRBV28 | CASRELEKLFF | TGTGCCAGCAGAGAATTAGAAAAACTGTTTTTT
- | - | TRBJ1-1 | TRBV6-5 | CASSYSGRATEAFF | TGTGCCAGCAGTTACTCGGGCAGGGCCACTGAAGCTTTCTTT
few | - | TRBJ2-2 | TRBV5-6 | CASSYRISNTGELFF | TGTGCCAGCAGCTACAGAATTTCGAACACCGGGGAGCTGTTTTTT
- | - | TRBJ2-2 | TRBV14 | CASSPGRNTGELFF | TGTGCCAGCAGCCCGGGACGGAACACCGGGGAGCTGTTTTTT
- | - | TRBJ2-7 | TRBV7-9 | CASSLGLVGTYEQYF | TGTGCCAGCAGCTTAGGTCTGGTGGGCACCTACGAGCAGTACTTC
- | TRBD1 | TRBJ2-5 | TRBV7-2 | CASSLLGAGGVETQYF | TGTGCCAGCAGCTTATTGGGGGCAGGGGGCGTGGAGACCCAGTACTTC
- | - | TRBJ1-6 | TRBV30 | CAWSVLQSPLHF | TGTGCCTGGAGTGTACTTCAATCACCCCTCCACTTT
few | - | TRBJ2-3 | TRBV6-5 | CASSSPARGSPDTQYF | TGTGCCAGCAGTTCTCCGGCTAGAGGTTCCCCAGATACGCAGTATTTT
many | - | TRBJ2-3 | TRBV5-4 | CASKPGGQGATDTQYF | TGTGCCAGCAAGCCGGGAGGCCAGGGGGCGACAGATACGCAGTATTTT
- | - | TRBJ2-7 | TRBV5-1 | CASSLVSGISYEQYF | TGCGCCAGCAGCTTGGTATCCGGGATTTCCTACGAGCAGTACTTC
- | TRBD1 | TRBJ2-3 | TRBV28 | CASSLPPDRAKYF | TGTGCCAGCAGTTTACCTCCTGACAGGGCGAAGTATTTT
- | TRBD1 | TRBJ1-4 | TRBV5-1 | CASSWGDRGEEKLFF | TGCGCCAGCAGCTGGGGGGACAGGGGCGAGGAAAAACTGTTTTTT
- | - | TRBJ2-1 | TRBV21-1 | CALKGADYNEQFF | TGTGCCCTCAAGGGGGCAGACTACAATGAGCAGTTCTTC
- | - | TRBJ2-1 | TRBV28 | CASSSPIQGPQGSYNEQFF | TGTGCCAGCAGCTCCCCGATACAGGGTCCCCAAGGCTCCTACAATGAGCAGTTCTTC
- | TRBD1 | TRBJ1-5 | TRBV5-4 | CASSFTGGVSNQPQHF | TGTGCCAGCAGCTTCACAGGGGGGGTAAGCAATCAGCCCCAGCATTTT
few | - | TRBJ1-2 | TRBV6-5 | CASRASGEGYGYTF | TGTGCCAGCAGGGCTTCAGGGGAAGGCTATGGCTACACCTTC
few | - | TRBJ2-5 | TRBV5-4 | CASSFQRGAETQYF | TGTGCCAGCAGCTTTCAACGGGGCGCGGAGACCCAGTACTTC
- | - | TRBJ1-5 | TRBV28 | CASSLAGVQQPQHF | TGTGCCAGCAGTTTAGCAGGGGTACAGCAGCCCCAGCATTTT
- | TRBD2 | TRBJ2-5 | TRBV11-3 | CASSLGSGGETQYF | TGTGCCAGCAGCTTAGGCTCGGGGGGAGAGACCCAGTACTTC
- | TRBD1 | TRBJ2-7 | TRBV6-7 | CASSSWTGLPTYEQYF | TGTGCCAGCAGTTCCTGGACAGGACTGCCCACCTACGAGCAGTACTTC
- | - | TRBJ2-2 | TRBV7-9 | CASSSLGPTGELFF | TGTGCCAGCAGCTCGCTTGGTCCCACCGGGGAGCTGTTTTTT
- | - | TRBJ1-2 | TRBV29-1 | CSVDPGTNYGYTF | TGCAGCGTTGACCCAGGTACTAACTATGGCTACACCTTC
- | TRBD2 | TRBJ2-7 | TRBV30 | CAWSPLWGREGSYEQYF | TGTGCCTGGAGTCCCCTCTGGGGGCGGGAGGGATCGTACGAGCAGTACTTC
once | - | TRBJ2-5 | TRBV18 | CASSLQGTETQYF | TGTGCCAGCTCACTCCAGGGTACAGAGACCCAGTACTTC
once | - | TRBJ2-7 | TRBV11-1 | CASSRGTGRSSYEQYF | TGTGCCAGCAGCCGAGGGACGGGACGGAGCTCCTACGAGCAGTACTTC
- | TRBD2 | TRBJ2-1 | TRBV9 | CASSERGTSGAHSYNEQFF | TGTGCCAGCAGCGAGCGGGGGACTAGCGGAGCTCATTCCTACAATGAGCAGTTCTTC
- | - | TRBJ1-2 | TRBV28 | CASSLSAYGYTF | TGTGCCAGCAGTCTAAGTGCCTATGGCTACACCTTC
many | TRBD1 | TRBJ2-7 | TRBV28 | CASSLAPGQGEYEQYF | TGTGCCAGCAGTTTGGCCCCGGGGCAGGGGGAATACGAGCAGTACTTC
- | TRBD1 | TRBJ1-5 | TRBV30 | CAWSGQGRPQHF | TGTGCCTGGAGTGGACAGGGGAGGCCCCAGCATTTT
once | - | TRBJ2-1 | TRBV28 | CASSLFGAINEQFF | TGTGCCAGCAGTTTATTCGGCGCCATCAATGAGCAGTTCTTC
- | - | TRBJ1-2 | TRBV5-8 | CASSPRRPYGYTF | TGTGCCAGCAGCCCCCGGAGGCCCTATGGCTACACCTTC